This T cell receptor (beta chain) comes out of a study of CD8 T cells in Susac syndrome. Reverse transcription of 0.5 to 1 ug RNA was carried out with random hexamers. MiXCR, applied by TCRdb to the immunoSEQ multiplex PCR reads, yields one record per CDR3 protein. The sample records about 150,000 distinct CDR3 sequences, approximately 95% being singletons. Definite or probable Susac syndrome was diagnosed using recently defined diagnostic criteria. Negative isolation yielded CD4+ and CD8+ T cells, and FACS enriched TEMRA cells. This receptor was taken from a human donor with Susac syndrome. Sequencing was carried out using CD4+ T cells from PBMCs.

CDR3 amino acids: CASSSRDRDEQFF. CDR3 DNA: TGTGCCAGCAGCAGCCGGGACAGGGATGAGCAGTTCTTC. The chain joins TRBV4-2 to TRBJ2-1, with 9 bases matching TRBD1. The ends lost 5 bases at V and 8 bases at J; junction bases unmatched: 4. This CDR3 contains 13 residues. The germline CDR1 and CDR2 sequences are LGHNA and YNFKEQ.